This T cell receptor beta chain was profiled in a study of blood T cell repertoires in COVID-19. Study details: The United States, Italy and Spain were the sources of the acute and convalescent COVID-19 samples.

The authors' processing: Reference gene primer amplification gave nucleated cell count estimates. The table came from immunoSEQ multiplex PCR; TCRdb's copy has only in-frame clones and leaves some out. Clone size and V and J calls were adopted from that table, with D and trimming inferred from the DNA. The sample includes approximately 300,000 clones, around 85% of them seen just once. CDR3 length: 15 residues. V lost 0 bases to trimming and J lost 6 bases, with 9 bases between them. Per germline, CDR1 MNHEY and CDR2 SVGAGI. The receptor comes from a woman between 50 and 59 years old with active or convalescent COVID-19. The sequencing sample was made of peripheral blood. The chain carries TRBV6-5 and TRBJ1-6, with a weak D call TRBD1 (5 bases). The CDR3 DNA reads as TGTGCCAGCAGTTACTCAAGGGGTCCTAATTCACCCCTCCACTTT. Translating gives CASSYSRGPNSPLHF.